This paragraph covers one T cell receptor beta chain sequence. This record belongs to a study of blood T cell repertoires in COVID-19. Recovered participants had two consecutive negative NP/OP PCR tests, healthcare professional clearance, or symptom resolution. How the authors handled the data: For nucleated cells, counts were estimated from reference gene primer amplification. Profiling relied on immunoSEQ multiplex PCR, and the TCRdb table lists in-frame clones only, not all of them. V, J and clone size reflect that table, while D and trimming were determined from the DNA. The repertoire holds approximately 400,000 clones, with under 85% as singletons. V was trimmed by 5 bases and J by 4 bases, leaving 21 bases between them. Germline CDR1 SGHRS, CDR2 YFSETQ. The CDR3 is 16 residues long.

Sequenced sample: PBMCs or T cells enriched from blood (not recorded which). The chain is built from TRBV5-1 and TRBJ1-1; D perhaps matches TRBD1 (6 bases). The source is a woman in her 50s who had recovered from COVID-19. CDR3 loop: CASRGQVNLWGTEAFF. In nucleotides, the CDR3 is TGCGCCAGCAGGGGACAAGTTAATTTATGGGGCACTGAAGCTTTCTTT. Looking up the rest from reference TRBV5-1 and TRBJ1-1 gives the full variable domain: KAGVTQTPRYLIKTRGQQVTLSCSPISGHRSVSWYQQTPGQGLQFLFEYFSETQRNKGNFPGRFSGRQFSNSRSEMNVSTLELGDSALYLCASRGQVNLWGTEAFFGQGTRLTVV.